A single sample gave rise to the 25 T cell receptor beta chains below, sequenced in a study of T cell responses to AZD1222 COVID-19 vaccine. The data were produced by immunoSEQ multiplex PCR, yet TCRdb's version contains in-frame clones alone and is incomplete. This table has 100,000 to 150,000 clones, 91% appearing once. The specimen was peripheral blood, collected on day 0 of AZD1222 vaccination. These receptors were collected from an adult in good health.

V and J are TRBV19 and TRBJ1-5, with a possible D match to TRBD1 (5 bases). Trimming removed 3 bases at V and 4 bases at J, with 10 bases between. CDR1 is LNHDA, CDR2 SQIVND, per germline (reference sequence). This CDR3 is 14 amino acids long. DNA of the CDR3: TGTGCCAGTAGTATGGACGGGGGGAATCAGCCCCAGCATTTT. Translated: CASSMDGGNQPQHF.

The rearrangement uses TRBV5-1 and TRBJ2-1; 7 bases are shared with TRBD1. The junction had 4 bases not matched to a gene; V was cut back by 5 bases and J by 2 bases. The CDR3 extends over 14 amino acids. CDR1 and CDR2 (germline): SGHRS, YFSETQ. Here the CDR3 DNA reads TGCGCCAGCAGGCCTGGGACAGCCTACAATGAGCAGTTCTTC. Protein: CASRPGTAYNEQFF.

DNA for the CDR3: TGTGCCAGCTCACCACCGAGTCAATACGAGCAGTACTTC. Its translation is CASSPPSQYEQYF. The chain links TRBV18 to TRBJ2-7; D is unresolved. This CDR3 is built from 13 residues. Trimming took 0 bases from V and 4 from J, leaving 7 bases between them. Germline V CDR1 and CDR2: KGHSH, LQKENI.

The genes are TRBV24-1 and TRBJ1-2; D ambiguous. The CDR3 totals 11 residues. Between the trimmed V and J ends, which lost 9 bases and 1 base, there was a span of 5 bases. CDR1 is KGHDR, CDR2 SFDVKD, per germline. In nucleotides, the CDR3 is TGTGCCACCCGGGATAACTATGGCTACACCTTC. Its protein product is CATRDNYGYTF.

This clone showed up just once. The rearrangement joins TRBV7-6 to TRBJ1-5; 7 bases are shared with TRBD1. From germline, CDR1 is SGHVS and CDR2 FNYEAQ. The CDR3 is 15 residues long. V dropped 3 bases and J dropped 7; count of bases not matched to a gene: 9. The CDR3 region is CASSLDTGAGQPQHF. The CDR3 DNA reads TGTGCCAGCAGCTTGGACACAGGGGCTGGCCAGCCCCAGCATTTT. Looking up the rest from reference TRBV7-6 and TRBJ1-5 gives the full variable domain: GAGVSQSPRYKVTKRGQDVALRCDPISGHVSLYWYRQALGQGPEFLTYFNYEAQQDKSGLPNDRFSAERPEGSISTLTIQRTEQRDSAMYRCASSLDTGAGQPQHFGDGTRLSIL.

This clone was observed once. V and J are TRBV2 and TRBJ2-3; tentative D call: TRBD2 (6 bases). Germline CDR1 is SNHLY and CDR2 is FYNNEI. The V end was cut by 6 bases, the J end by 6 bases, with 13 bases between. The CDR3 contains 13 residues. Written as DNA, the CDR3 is TGTGCCAGCAGAATACGGAGGGCCGATACGCAGTATTTT. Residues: CASRIRRADTQYF.

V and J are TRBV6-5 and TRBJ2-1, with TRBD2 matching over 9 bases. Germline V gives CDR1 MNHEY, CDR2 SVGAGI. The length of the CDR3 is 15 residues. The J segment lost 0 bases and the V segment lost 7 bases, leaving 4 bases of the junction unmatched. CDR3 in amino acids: CASTLSGSSYNEQFF. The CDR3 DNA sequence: TGTGCCAGCACTCTTAGCGGGAGCTCCTACAATGAGCAGTTCTTC.

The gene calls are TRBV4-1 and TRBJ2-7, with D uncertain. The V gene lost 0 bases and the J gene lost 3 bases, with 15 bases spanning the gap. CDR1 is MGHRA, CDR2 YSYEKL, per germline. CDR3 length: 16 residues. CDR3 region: CASSQENTGVNYEQYF. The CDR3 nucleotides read TGCGCCAGCAGCCAAGAGAATACTGGGGTTAACTACGAGCAGTACTTC.

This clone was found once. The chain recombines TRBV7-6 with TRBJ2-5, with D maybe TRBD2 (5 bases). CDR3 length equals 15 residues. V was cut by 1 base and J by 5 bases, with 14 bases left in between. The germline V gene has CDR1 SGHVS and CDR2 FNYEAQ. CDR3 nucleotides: TGTGCCAGCAGCTTAGGGCCCGGGGTTGGGGAGACCCAGTACTTC. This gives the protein CASSLGPGVGETQYF. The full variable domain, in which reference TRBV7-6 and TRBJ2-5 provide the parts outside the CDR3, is GAGVSQSPRYKVTKRGQDVALRCDPISGHVSLYWYRQALGQGPEFLTYFNYEAQQDKSGLPNDRFSAERPEGSISTLTIQRTEQRDSAMYRCASSLGPGVGETQYFGPGTRLLVL.

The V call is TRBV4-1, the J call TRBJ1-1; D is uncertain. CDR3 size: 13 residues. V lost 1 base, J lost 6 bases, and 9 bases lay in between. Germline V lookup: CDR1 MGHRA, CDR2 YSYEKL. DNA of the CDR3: TGCGCCAGCAGCCAAGTGGAAAGGTCTGAAGCTTTCTTT. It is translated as CASSQVERSEAFF.

DNA of the CDR3: TGTGCCAGCAGCCAAGTCGGGACAGTGAACACTGAAGCTTTCTTT. Residues: CASSQVGTVNTEAFF. The gene calls are TRBV14 and TRBJ1-1; TRBD1 matches at 7 bases. Germline V gives CDR1 SGHDN, CDR2 FVKESK. Trimming removed 1 base from V and 0 bases from J; junction bases left unmatched: 2. CDR3 length equals 15 residues. The whole variable domain, remainder taken from reference TRBV14 and TRBJ1-1, is EAGVTQFPSHSVIEKGQTVTLRCDPISGHDNLYWYRRVMGKEIKFLLHFVKESKQDESGMPNNRFLAERTGGTYSTLKVQPAELEDSGVYFCASSQVGTVNTEAFFGQGTRLTVV.

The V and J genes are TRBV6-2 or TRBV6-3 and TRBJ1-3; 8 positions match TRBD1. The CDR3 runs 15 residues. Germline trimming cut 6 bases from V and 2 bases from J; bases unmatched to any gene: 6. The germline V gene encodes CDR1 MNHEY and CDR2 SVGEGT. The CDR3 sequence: CASSQTGAPGNTIYF. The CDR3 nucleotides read TGTGCCAGCAGCCAGACAGGGGCTCCTGGAAACACCATATATTTT.

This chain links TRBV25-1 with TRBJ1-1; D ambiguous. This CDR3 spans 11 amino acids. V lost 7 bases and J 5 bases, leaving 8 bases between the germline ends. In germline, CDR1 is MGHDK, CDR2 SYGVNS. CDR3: CASKEGTEAFF. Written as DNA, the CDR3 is TGTGCCAGCAAGGAAGGGACTGAAGCTTTCTTT.

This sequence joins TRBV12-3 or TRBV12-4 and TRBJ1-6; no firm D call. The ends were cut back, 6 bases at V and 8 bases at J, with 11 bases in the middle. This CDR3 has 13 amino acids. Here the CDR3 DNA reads TGTGCCAGCAGCCCTCAACTCGATTCACCCCTCCACTTT. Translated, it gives CASSPQLDSPLHF.

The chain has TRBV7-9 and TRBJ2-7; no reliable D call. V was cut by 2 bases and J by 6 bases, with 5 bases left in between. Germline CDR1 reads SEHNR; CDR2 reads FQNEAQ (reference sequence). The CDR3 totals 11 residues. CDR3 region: CASSLSVEQYF. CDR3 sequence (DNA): TGTGCCAGCAGCTTATCAGTCGAGCAGTACTTC.

CDR3 coding DNA: TGTGCCAGCAGCCCGAGATGGGACACTGAAGCTTTCTTT. Translating it yields CASSPRWDTEAFF. The gene calls are TRBV3-1 (or the pseudogene TRBV3-2) and TRBJ1-1, with D hard to call. V was clipped by 4 bases and J by 3 bases, with 9 bases between them. The CDR3 runs to 13 residues. In germline, CDR1 is LGHDT, CDR2 YNNKEL (reference sequence).

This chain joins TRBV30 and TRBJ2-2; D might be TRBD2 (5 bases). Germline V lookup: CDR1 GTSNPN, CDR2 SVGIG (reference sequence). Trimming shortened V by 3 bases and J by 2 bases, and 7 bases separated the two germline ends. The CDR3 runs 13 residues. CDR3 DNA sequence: TGTGCCTGGAGGGGGAGAAACACCGGGGAGCTGTTTTTT. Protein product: CAWRGRNTGELFF.

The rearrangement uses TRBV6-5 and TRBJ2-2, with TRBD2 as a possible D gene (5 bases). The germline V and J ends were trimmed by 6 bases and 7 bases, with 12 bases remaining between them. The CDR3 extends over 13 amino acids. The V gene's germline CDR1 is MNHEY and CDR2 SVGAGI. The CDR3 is CASRRVEGGELFF. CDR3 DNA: TGTGCCAGCAGAAGGGTTGAGGGCGGGGAGCTGTTTTTT.

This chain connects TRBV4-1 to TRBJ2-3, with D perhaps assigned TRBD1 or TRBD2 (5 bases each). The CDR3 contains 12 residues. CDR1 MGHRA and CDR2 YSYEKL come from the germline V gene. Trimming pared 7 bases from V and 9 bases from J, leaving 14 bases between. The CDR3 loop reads CASTFLGTTQYF. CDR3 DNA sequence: TGCGCCAGCACCTTCCTGGGGACCACGCAGTATTTT.

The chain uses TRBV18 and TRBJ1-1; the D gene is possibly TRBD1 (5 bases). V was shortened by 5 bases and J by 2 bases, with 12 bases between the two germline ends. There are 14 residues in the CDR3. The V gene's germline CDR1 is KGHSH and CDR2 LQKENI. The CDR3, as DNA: TGTGCCAGCTCAGGGGGACGGACAAACACTGAAGCTTTCTTT. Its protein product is CASSGGRTNTEAFF.

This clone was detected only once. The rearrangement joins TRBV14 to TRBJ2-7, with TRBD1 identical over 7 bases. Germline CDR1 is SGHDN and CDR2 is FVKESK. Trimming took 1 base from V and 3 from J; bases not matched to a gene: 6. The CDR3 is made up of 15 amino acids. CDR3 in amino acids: CASSQGTDRYYEQYF. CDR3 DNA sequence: TGTGCCAGCAGCCAAGGGACGGACAGGTACTACGAGCAGTACTTC.

The CDR3 DNA reads TGTGCCAGCAGCGGACGGACAGGGGCGAACACTGAAGCTTTCTTT. Protein product: CASSGRTGANTEAFF. This sequence joins TRBV7-8 and TRBJ1-1; 9 nucleotides agree with TRBD1. This CDR3 comprises 15 residues. Germline CDR1 SGHVS, CDR2 FQNEAQ. The trim removed 5 bases at V and 1 base at J, leaving 5 bases unmatched.

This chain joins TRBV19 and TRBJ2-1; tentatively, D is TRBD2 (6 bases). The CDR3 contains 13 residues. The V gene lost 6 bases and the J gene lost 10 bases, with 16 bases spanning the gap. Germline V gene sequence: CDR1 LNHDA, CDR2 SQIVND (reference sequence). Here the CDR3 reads CASRTTNSGEQFF. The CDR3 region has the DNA TGTGCCAGTAGGACAACTAACAGCGGGGAGCAGTTCTTC.

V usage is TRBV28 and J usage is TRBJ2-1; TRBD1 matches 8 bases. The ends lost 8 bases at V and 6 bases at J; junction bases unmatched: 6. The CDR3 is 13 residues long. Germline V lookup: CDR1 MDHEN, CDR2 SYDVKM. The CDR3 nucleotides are TGTGCCAGCGCTGACAGGGGAGGCAATGAGCAGTTCTTC. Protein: CASADRGGNEQFF.

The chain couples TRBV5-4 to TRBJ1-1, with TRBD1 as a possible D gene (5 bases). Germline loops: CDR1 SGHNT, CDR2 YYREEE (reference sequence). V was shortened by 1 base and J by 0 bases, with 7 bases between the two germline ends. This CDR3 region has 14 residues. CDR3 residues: CASSLPGMNTEAFF. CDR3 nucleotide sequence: TGTGCCAGCAGCTTGCCAGGGATGAACACTGAAGCTTTCTTT.